Presented here are 24 T cell receptor beta chains from one specimen sequenced in a study of a mutant IDH1 vaccine in newly diagnosed glioma. No antigens are known for them. Clones were sequenced by immunoSEQ multiplex PCR, and TCRdb holds only the in-frame ones, with some missing. The sample has tens of thousands of clones; approximately 81% are singletons. The time point was: week 47, end of study. The study gave 300 ug of mutant IDH1 20-mer peptide per vaccine dose, with topical imiquimod. The sample here was PBMCs, taken from a glioma patient whose treatment included an IDH1 peptide vaccine. These receptor sequences come from a middle-aged man with glioma.

The chain uses TRBV7-2 and TRBJ1-6; D not resolved. The CDR3 contains 14 residues. Trimming shortened V by 2 bases and J by 12 bases, and 14 bases separated the two germline ends. The germline V gene has CDR1 SGHTA and CDR2 FQGNSA. CDR3 sequence: CASSLRQAWRPLHF. CDR3 nucleotides: TGTGCCAGCAGCTTAAGGCAGGCGTGGCGACCCCTCCACTTT.

The chain employs TRBV5-1 and TRBJ2-3; D unclear. The CDR3 length is 14 residues. The V end was cut by 5 bases, the J end by 6 bases, with 16 bases between. Germline values: CDR1 SGHRS, CDR2 YFSETQ. CDR3 bases: TGCGCCAGCAGGAACGGCTCGTCGGTGGATACGCAGTATTTT. This gives the protein CASRNGSSVDTQYF.

The rearrangement joins TRBV6-5 to TRBJ2-7; 11 bases are a match to TRBD1. Trimming cost V 7 bases and J 5 bases; bases outside gene matches: 4. CDR1 MNHEY and CDR2 SVGAGI come from the germline V gene. The CDR3 runs 13 residues. In DNA, the CDR3 is TGTGCCAGCACTGGGGACAGGGGGGACGAGCAGTACTTC. Protein: CASTGDRGDEQYF.

This chain uses TRBV6-4 with TRBJ2-2, with D tentatively TRBD1 or TRBD2 (5 bases each). V was trimmed by 6 bases and J by 6 bases, leaving 23 bases between them. Germline V gene sequence: CDR1 MRHNA, CDR2 SNTAGT. This CDR3 is built from 17 residues. CDR3 protein: CASSEAWERDGSGELFF. Here the CDR3 DNA reads TGTGCCAGCAGCGAAGCGTGGGAGAGGGACGGGTCCGGGGAGCTGTTTTTT.

The J gene is TRBJ2-7, the V gene TRBV14; a possible D gene is TRBD2 (5 bases). V was cut by 1 base and J by 6 bases, with 16 bases left in between. Germline CDR1 and CDR2: SGHDN and FVKESK. The CDR3 is 15 residues long. The CDR3 nucleotides are TGTGCCAGCAGCCAAGTAAGGCTCCGGGGTGGCGAGCAGTACTTC. This codes for CASSQVRLRGGEQYF.

The chain combines TRBV5-1 with TRBJ2-1; 8 bases fit TRBD1. Germline V gives CDR1 SGHRS, CDR2 YFSETQ. This CDR3 region has 16 residues. V lost 3 bases to trimming and J lost 2 bases; unmatched junction nucleotides: 7. Here the CDR3 reads CASSSDRGWTYNEQFF. CDR3 nucleotide sequence: TGCGCCAGCAGCTCAGACAGGGGATGGACCTACAATGAGCAGTTCTTC.

V and J are TRBV5-1 and TRBJ2-7, with D possibly matching TRBD2 (6 bases). Germline-derived CDR1 and CDR2 are SGHRS and YFSETQ. V lost 0 bases to trimming and J lost 3 bases, with 13 bases between them. The CDR3 has 15 residues. CDR3 amino acids: CASSLGRGRLYEQYF. CDR3 bases: TGCGCCAGCAGCTTGGGGAGGGGAAGGCTCTACGAGCAGTACTTC.

CDR3 in amino acids: CASSDRLGWGYTF. In DNA, the CDR3 is TGTGCCAGCAGCGACCGGCTTGGGTGGGGCTACACCTTC. The genes are TRBV14 and TRBJ1-2; D not certain. V gave up 5 bases and J gave up 8 bases, with 15 bases separating them. Germline CDR1 and CDR2: SGHDN and FVKESK. The CDR3 contains 13 residues.

The J gene is TRBJ2-7, the V gene TRBV5-1; perhaps TRBD2 as D (6 bases). Germline CDR1 and CDR2: SGHRS and YFSETQ. The CDR3 covers 16 residues. V lost 2 bases, J lost 1 base, and 16 bases lay in between. In nucleotides, the CDR3 is TGCGCCAGCAGCTTTGCACCGGGACTTACGTCCTACGAGCAGTACTTC. This translates into CASSFAPGLTSYEQYF.

This clone has more than one count but fewer than ten. The chain joins TRBV18 to TRBJ2-7; 7 bases match TRBD1. CDR3 length: 14 amino acids. V gave up 6 bases and J gave up 0 bases; unmatched junction bases: 5. CDR1 KGHSH and CDR2 LQKENI come from the germline V gene. The CDR3 here is CASSPGQSSYEQYF. The CDR3 bases are TGTGCCAGCTCCCCGGGACAGAGCTCCTACGAGCAGTACTTC.

The gene calls are TRBV4-1 and TRBJ1-2; D call uncertain. The V end was cut by 1 base, the J end by 5 bases, with 14 bases between. Germline V gene data show CDR1 as MGHRA and CDR2 as YSYEKL. The CDR3 is 15 residues long. CDR3 in amino acids: CASSQADKGIYGYTF. In DNA form, the CDR3 reads TGCGCCAGCAGCCAAGCAGATAAAGGAATTTATGGCTACACCTTC.

V usage is TRBV7-2 and J usage is TRBJ2-2, with TRBD2 as a possible D gene (9 bases). This CDR3 region has 17 residues. V gave up 6 bases and J gave up 5 bases, with 22 bases separating them. From germline, CDR1 is SGHTA and CDR2 FQGNSA. The CDR3 here is CASRPRGREGRTGELFF. The CDR3 DNA reads TGTGCCAGCAGGCCCAGGGGGCGGGAGGGCCGGACCGGGGAGCTGTTTTTT.

The CDR3 DNA is TGTGCCAGCAGCGCGTATAGCGGGAGCACAGATACGCAGTATTTT. Its protein is CASSAYSGSTDTQYF. This rearrangement joins TRBV9 to TRBJ2-3, with 7 bases fitting TRBD2. Per germline, CDR1 SGDLS and CDR2 YYNGEE. The CDR3 has 15 residues. J was trimmed by 0 bases and V by 3 bases; bases with no gene match: 4.

The CDR3 sequence is CASSRSEGTGNTIYF. CDR3 sequence (DNA): TGTGCCAGCAGTCGATCGGAGGGGACCGGAAACACCATATATTTT. The chain joins TRBV6-5 to TRBJ1-3; weak D call: TRBD1 (5 bases). The CDR3 covers 15 residues. Trimming took off 5 bases at V and 4 bases at J, with 15 bases between the two ends. The germline V gene has CDR1 MNHEY and CDR2 SVGAGI.

The chain uses TRBV5-1 and TRBJ2-3, with 10 bases lining up with TRBD2. The CDR3 has 15 residues. V lost 3 bases to trimming and J lost 0 bases; unmatched junction nucleotides: 1. Germline loops: CDR1 SGHRS, CDR2 YFSETQ. The CDR3 here is CASSSTSGSTDTQYF. The CDR3 DNA follows: TGCGCCAGCAGCTCGACTAGCGGGAGCACAGATACGCAGTATTTT.

The chain links TRBV18 to TRBJ2-7; TRBD2 is a possible D gene (6 bases). Trimming pared 0 bases from V and 0 bases from J, leaving 15 bases between. Germline assignment: CDR1 KGHSH and CDR2 LQKENI. This CDR3 contains 17 residues. The DNA for the CDR3 is TGTGCCAGCTCACCACCCAACTTAGCGGTGAGCTCCTACGAGCAGTACTTC. This translates into CASSPPNLAVSSYEQYF.

The chain employs TRBV18 and TRBJ2-1, with TRBD1 matching over 8 bases. The CDR3 length is 16 residues. After removal of 0 bases from V and 6 bases from J, the junction contained 7 bases not matched to a gene. Germline CDR1 is KGHSH and CDR2 is LQKENI. The CDR3 loop reads CASSPPSGGLANEQFF. Written as DNA, the CDR3 is TGTGCCAGCTCACCACCGTCAGGGGGCCTTGCCAATGAGCAGTTCTTC.

Notes on this clone: The CDR3 does not close with the conserved phenylalanine or tryptophan, likely indicating a read error. It is unclear where the CDR3 begins or ends on the DNA, so no DNA is shown, and the CDR3 is as TCRdb lists it. The gene calls are TRBV28 and TRBJ2-2; the table names TRBD2, a call not compared with the DNA. The germline CDR1 and CDR2 sequences are MDHEN and SYDVKM. Counting both end residues, the CDR3 totals 8 amino acids. The CDR3: CASSFPLG.

The rearrangement links TRBV7-2 to TRBJ1-1; 9 bases fit TRBD1. This CDR3 has 16 residues. V shed 1 base and J 0 bases; nucleotides not matched to a gene: 3. Germline V lookup: CDR1 SGHTA, CDR2 FQGNSA. The CDR3 spells CASSLGTGAMNTEAFF. The CDR3 bases are TGTGCCAGCAGCTTAGGGACAGGGGCGATGAACACTGAAGCTTTCTTT. Full variable domain (remainder filled in from reference TRBV7-2 and TRBJ1-1): GAGVSQSPSNKVTEKGKDVELRCDPISGHTALYWYRQSLGQGLEFLIYFQGNSAPDKSGLPSDRFSAERTGGSVSTLTIQRTQQEDSAVYLCASSLGTGAMNTEAFFGQGTRLTVV.

The CDR3 sequence is CSVALVNEQFF. Here the CDR3 DNA reads TGCAGCGTTGCCCTAGTAAATGAGCAGTTCTTC. The rearrangement joins TRBV29-1 to TRBJ2-1; no firm D call. This CDR3 is 11 amino acids long. V was cut by 4 bases and J by 7 bases, with 8 bases left in between. From germline, CDR1 is SQVTM and CDR2 ANQGSEA.

Comment on this clone: At one of its ends the junction is not consistent with the germline gene, which may arise from a read error. This sequence joins TRBV19 and TRBJ2-2; D possibly corresponds to TRBD2 (6 bases). Germline V gene data show CDR1 as LNHDA and CDR2 as SQIVND (reference sequence). The CDR3 spans 11 residues. The CDR3 DNA reads TGTGCCAGTAGTATTATGGGGGGGCTGTTTTTT. Amino acids: CASSIMGGLFF. The whole variable domain, filled in from reference TRBV19 and TRBJ2-2, reads DGGITQSPKYLFRKEGQNVTLSCEQNLNHDAMYWYRQDPGQGLRLIYYSQIVNDFQKGDIAEGYSVSREKKESFPLTVTSAQKNPTAFYLCASSIMGGLFFGEGSRLTVL.

The rearrangement uses TRBV5-4 and TRBJ2-7, with TRBD1 matching over 7 bases. This CDR3 spans 14 amino acids. Germline V gives CDR1 SGHNT, CDR2 YYREEE (reference sequence). After removal of 2 bases from V and 4 bases from J, the junction contained 6 bases not matched to a gene. In nucleotides, the CDR3 is TGTGCCAGCAGCTTACAAAGGACAGGTTACGAGCAGTACTTC. As protein: CASSLQRTGYEQYF.

This chain connects TRBV2 to TRBJ2-3; 10 bases agree with TRBD2. The CDR3 extends over 17 amino acids. V lost 4 bases and J lost 5; bases outside the gene matches: 12. Per the germline V gene, CDR1 is SNHLY and CDR2 is FYNNEI. The CDR3 is CASSGFWLAGAGDTQYF. The CDR3 region has the DNA TGTGCCAGCAGTGGGTTTTGGCTAGCGGGAGCTGGAGATACGCAGTATTTT.

This chain joins TRBV4-2 and TRBJ2-7; 8 bases are shared with TRBD2. Germline-derived CDR1 and CDR2 are LGHNA and YNFKEQ. CDR3 length: 14 residues. V gave up 4 bases and J gave up 6 bases; unmatched junction bases: 8. The CDR3 coding sequence is TGTGCCAGCAGCCTCCGTGGACTAGCATCCGAGCAGTACTTC. Protein product: CASSLRGLASEQYF.